The sequence of this T cell receptor beta chain was determined in a study of regulatory T cells in long-lasting Graves disease. Time point reported: newly diagnosed GD, antithyroid drugs for less than 3 months. With RNA extracted from PBMCs as input, the TCR library was made. To make TCR beta libraries, researchers used iRepertoire HTBI primers and Arm-PCR of CDR3 regions. A single record per CDR3 protein comes from TCRdb applying MiXCR to the multiplex PCR reads. Here the sample spans approximately 470,000 distinct CDR3 sequences, around 15% being singletons. Study-wide points: Persistent Graves' patients showed reduced TCR diversity versus newly diagnosed patients. Persistent disease samples used TRBV28, TRBJ1-2 and TRBJ2-5 preferentially.

Concerning this clonotype itself: Its matching antigen is unknown.

CDR3 length: 18 amino acids. The V end lost 6 bases, the J end lost 2 bases, and 24 bases lay between the germline ends. Per the germline V gene, CDR1 is MNHNS and CDR2 is SASEGT. This same sample was also taken into another study, of T cells in Graves' hyperthyroidism and ophthalmopathy.

The chain couples TRBV6-1 to TRBJ2-3; D may be TRBD1 (5 bases). The sample here was peripheral blood mononuclear cells (PBMCs), taken at new diagnosis, from a patient treated with antithyroid drugs. The receptor was derived from a man aged 35 to 55 with Graves disease. CDR3 DNA: TGTGCCAGCAGGAGGACACCTGAACAGAGAAAAGCCACAGATACGCAGTATTTT. Residues: CASRRTPEQRKATDTQYF.